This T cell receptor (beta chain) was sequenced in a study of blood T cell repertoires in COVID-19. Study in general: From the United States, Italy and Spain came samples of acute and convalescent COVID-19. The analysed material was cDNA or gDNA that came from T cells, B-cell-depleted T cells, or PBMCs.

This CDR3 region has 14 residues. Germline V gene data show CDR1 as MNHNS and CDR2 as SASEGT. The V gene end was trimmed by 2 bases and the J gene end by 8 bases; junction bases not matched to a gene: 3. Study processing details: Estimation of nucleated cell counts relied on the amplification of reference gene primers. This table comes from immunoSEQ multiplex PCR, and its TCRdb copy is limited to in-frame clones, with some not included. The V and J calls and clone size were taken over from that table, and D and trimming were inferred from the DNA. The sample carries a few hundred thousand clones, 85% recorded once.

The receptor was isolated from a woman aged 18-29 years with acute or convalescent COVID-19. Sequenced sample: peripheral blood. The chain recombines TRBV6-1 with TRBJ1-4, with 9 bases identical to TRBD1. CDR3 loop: CASSERDREEKLFF. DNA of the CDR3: TGTGCCAGCAGTGAACGGGACAGGGAGGAAAAACTGTTTTTT.